This T cell receptor beta chain is drawn from a study of blood T cell repertoires in COVID-19. About the research overall: T cells, B-cell-depleted T cells, or PBMCs provided the cDNA or gDNA that served as material.

Libraries were prepared by immunoSEQ multiplex PCR; TCRdb keeps only in-frame clonotypes and omits some of them. Of 150,000 to 200,000 clones listed, approximately 89% are singletons. The TCR sequence derives from a man between 70 and 80 years old with acute or convalescent COVID-19. Sequenced sample: peripheral blood.

In DNA, the CDR3 is TGCGCCAGCAGCCAAGATTTCCGGGTCACCGGGGAGCTGTTTTTT. This gives the protein CASSQDFRVTGELFF. This chain joins TRBV4-3 and TRBJ2-2; D is ambiguous. The V gene's germline CDR1 is LGHNA and CDR2 YSLEER. With 0 bases removed from V and 4 bases from J, the gap between germline ends came to 9 bases. The CDR3 loop spans 15 amino acids.